This T cell receptor beta chain originates from a study of Ad26.COV2.S vaccination and SARS-CoV-2 variants. Measured with immunoSEQ multiplex PCR; TCRdb has only the in-frame clones, and not every one. Counted here are 350,000 to 500,000 clones, approximately 87% occurring once; the ten biggest clones make up 3.6%. Treatment defined: over 15 received Ad26.COV2.S at low or high dose, single or two shots; about 5 received placebo; per-sample allocation not given. It was on day 63 after the first vaccine or placebo injection that samples were taken. The CDR3 is 16 amino acids. The V segment lost 1 base and the J segment 6 bases; nucleotides outside the gene matches: 5. The V gene's germline CDR1 is LGHNA and CDR2 YSLEER.

Sequencing used peripheral blood, obtained in a trial of Ad26.COV2.S vaccine versus placebo. This chain links TRBV4-3 with TRBJ2-3; 12 bases align to TRBD1. This receptor was identified in a person between 18 and 65 years old who received the Ad26.COV2.S COVID-19 vaccine or a placebo. For the CDR3, the DNA is TGCGCCAGCAGCCAAGGGGGACAGGGGGCCGGGGATACGCAGTATTTT. Its protein product is CASSQGGQGAGDTQYF.